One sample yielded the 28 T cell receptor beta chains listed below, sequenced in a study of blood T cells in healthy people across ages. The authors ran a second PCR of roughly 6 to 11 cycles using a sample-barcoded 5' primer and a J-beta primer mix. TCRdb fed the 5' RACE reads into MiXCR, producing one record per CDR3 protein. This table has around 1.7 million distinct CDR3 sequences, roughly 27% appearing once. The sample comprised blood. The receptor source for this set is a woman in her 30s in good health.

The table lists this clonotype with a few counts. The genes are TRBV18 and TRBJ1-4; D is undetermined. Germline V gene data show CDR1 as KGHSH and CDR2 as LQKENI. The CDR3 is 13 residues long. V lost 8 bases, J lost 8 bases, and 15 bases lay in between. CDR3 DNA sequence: TGTGCCAGCGCGGGCGGAAGGGAAGAAAAACTGTTTTTT. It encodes CASAGGREEKLFF. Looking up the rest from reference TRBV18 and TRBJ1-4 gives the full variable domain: NAGVMQNPRHLVRRRGQEARLRCSPMKGHSHVYWYRQLPEEGLKFMVYLQKENIIDESGMPKERFSAEFPKEGPSILRIQQVVRGDSAAYFCASAGGREEKLFFGSGTQLSVL.

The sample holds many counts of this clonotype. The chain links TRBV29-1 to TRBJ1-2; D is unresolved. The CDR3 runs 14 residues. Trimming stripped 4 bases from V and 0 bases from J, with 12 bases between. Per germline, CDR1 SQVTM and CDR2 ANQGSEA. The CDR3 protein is CSVGARHSNYGYTF. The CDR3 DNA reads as TGCAGCGTTGGGGCCAGGCATTCTAACTATGGCTACACCTTC.

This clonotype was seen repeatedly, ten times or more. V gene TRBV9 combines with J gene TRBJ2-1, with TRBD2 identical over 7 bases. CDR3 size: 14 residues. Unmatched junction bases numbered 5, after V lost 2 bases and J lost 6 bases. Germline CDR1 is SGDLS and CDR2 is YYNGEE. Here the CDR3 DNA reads TGTGCCAGCAGCGTCCTAGCGGAGTCCAATGAGCAGTTCTTC. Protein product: CASSVLAESNEQFF.

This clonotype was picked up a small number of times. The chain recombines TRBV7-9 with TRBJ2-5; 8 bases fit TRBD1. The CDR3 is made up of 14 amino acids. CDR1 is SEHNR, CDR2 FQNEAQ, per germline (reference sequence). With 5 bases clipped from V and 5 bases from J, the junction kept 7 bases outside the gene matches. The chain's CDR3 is CASSLRDRLETQYF. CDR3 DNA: TGTGCCAGCAGCCTACGGGACAGGCTGGAGACCCAGTACTTC.

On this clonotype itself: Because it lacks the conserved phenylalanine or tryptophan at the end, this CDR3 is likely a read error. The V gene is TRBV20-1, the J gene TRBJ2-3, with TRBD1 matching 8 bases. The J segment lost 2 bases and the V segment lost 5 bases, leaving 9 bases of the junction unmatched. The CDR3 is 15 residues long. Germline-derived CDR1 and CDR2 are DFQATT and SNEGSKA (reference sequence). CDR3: CSASAGTGYTDTQYV. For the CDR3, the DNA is TGCAGTGCTTCCGCCGGGACAGGCTACACAGATACGCAGTATGTT.

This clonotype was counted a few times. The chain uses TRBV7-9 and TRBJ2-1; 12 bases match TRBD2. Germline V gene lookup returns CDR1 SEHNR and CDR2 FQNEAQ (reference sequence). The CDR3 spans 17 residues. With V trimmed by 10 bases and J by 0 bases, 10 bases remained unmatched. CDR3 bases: TGTGCCACACGCTCGGGACTAGCGGGTGCCTCCTACAATGAGCAGTTCTTC. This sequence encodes CATRSGLAGASYNEQFF. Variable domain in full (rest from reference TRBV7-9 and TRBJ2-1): DTGVSQNPRHKITKRGQNVTFRCDPISEHNRLYWYRQTLGQGPEFLTYFQNEAQLEKSRLLSDRFSAERPKGSFSTLEIQRTEQGDSAMYLCATRSGLAGASYNEQFFGPGTRLTVL.

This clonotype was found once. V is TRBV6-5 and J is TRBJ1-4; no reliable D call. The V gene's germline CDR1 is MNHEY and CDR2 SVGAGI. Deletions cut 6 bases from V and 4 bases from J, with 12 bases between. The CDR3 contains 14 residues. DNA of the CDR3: TGTGCCAGCAGGACGCCAGACCTTAATGAAAAACTGTTTTTT. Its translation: CASRTPDLNEKLFF.

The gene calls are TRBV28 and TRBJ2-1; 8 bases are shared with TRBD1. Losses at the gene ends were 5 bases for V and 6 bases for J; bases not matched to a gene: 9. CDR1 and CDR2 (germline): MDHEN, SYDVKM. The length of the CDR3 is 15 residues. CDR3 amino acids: CASSGEAGGSNEQFF. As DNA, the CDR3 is TGTGCCAGCAGTGGGGAGGCAGGGGGCAGCAATGAGCAGTTCTTC.

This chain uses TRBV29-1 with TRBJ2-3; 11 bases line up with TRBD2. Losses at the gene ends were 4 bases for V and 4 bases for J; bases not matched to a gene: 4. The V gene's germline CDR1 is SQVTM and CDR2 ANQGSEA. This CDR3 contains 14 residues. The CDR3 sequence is CSVAIAGGPDTQYF. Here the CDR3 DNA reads TGCAGCGTTGCTATAGCGGGAGGGCCAGATACGCAGTATTTT.

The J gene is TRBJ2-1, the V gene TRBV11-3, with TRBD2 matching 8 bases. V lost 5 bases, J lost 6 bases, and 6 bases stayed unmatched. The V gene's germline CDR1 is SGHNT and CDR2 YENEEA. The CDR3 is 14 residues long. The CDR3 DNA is TGTGCCAGCAGCCCGAGGACTAGCCCCAATGAGCAGTTCTTC. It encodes CASSPRTSPNEQFF.

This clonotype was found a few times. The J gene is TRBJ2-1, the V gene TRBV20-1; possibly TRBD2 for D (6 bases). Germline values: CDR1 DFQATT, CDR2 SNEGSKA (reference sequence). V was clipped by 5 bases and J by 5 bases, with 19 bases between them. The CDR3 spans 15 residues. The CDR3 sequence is CSASPGGSPDNEQFF. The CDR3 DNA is TGCAGTGCTTCCCCCGGGGGTTCTCCCGACAATGAGCAGTTCTTC.

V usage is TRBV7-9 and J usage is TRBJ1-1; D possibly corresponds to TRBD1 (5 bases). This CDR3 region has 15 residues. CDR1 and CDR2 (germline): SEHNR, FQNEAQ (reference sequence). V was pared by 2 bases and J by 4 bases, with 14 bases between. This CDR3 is CASSLIRGDGTEAFF. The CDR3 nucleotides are TGTGCCAGCAGCTTAATCCGGGGGGATGGCACTGAAGCTTTCTTT.

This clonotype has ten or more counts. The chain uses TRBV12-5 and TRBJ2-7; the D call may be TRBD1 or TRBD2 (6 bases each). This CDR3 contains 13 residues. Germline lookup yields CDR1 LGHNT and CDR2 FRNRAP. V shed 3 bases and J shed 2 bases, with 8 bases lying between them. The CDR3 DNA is TGTGCTAGTGGTTTAGGGGGGCCCTACGAGCAGTACTTC. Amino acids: CASGLGGPYEQYF.

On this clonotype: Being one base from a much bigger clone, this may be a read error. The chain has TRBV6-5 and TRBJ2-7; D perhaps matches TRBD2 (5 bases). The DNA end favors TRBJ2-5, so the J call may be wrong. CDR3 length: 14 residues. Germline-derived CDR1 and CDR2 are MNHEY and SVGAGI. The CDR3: CASNYSPGWQTQYF. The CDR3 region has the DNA TGTGCCAGCAATTACTCGCCGGGGTGGCAGACCCAGTACTTC.

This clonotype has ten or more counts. The CDR3 region is CASLQRGTQYF. The CDR3 bases are TGTGCCAGCTTACAACGGGGGACCCAGTACTTC. The chain has TRBV12-3 or TRBV12-4 and TRBJ2-5; weak D call: TRBD2 (5 bases). V lost 8 bases, J lost 7 bases, and 11 bases lay in between. The CDR3 loop spans 11 amino acids.

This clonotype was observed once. The chain's CDR3 is CASSDLAGLDDYNEQFF. The CDR3 DNA sequence: TGCGCCAGCAGCGACCTCGCGGGGCTAGATGACTACAATGAGCAGTTCTTC. The chain recombines TRBV5-1 with TRBJ2-1; the D gene is possibly TRBD2 (6 bases). The CDR3 runs to 17 residues. V was pared by 4 bases and J by 3 bases, with 20 bases between. CDR1 and CDR2 (germline): SGHRS, YFSETQ.

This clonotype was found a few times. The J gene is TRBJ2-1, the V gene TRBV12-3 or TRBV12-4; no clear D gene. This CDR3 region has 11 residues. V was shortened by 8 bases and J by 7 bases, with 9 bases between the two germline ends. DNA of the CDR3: TGTGCCAGCCAATTAGGAAATGAGCAGTTCTTC. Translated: CASQLGNEQFF.

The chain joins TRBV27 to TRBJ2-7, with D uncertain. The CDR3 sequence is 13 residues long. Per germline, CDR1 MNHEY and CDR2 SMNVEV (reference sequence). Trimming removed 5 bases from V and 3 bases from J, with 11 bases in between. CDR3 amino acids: CASSPFSGYEQYF. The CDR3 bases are TGTGCCAGCAGTCCTTTCTCGGGCTACGAGCAGTACTTC.

The CDR3 nucleotides read TGCGCCAGCAGCCAAGAAGGTGGGCAGGTTGGGAACACTGAAGCTTTCTTT. It codes for CASSQEGGQVGNTEAFF. This sequence joins TRBV4-1 and TRBJ1-1; no clear D. Trimming removed 0 bases at V and 1 base at J, with 15 bases between. The germline V gene encodes CDR1 MGHRA and CDR2 YSYEKL. This CDR3 comprises 17 residues.

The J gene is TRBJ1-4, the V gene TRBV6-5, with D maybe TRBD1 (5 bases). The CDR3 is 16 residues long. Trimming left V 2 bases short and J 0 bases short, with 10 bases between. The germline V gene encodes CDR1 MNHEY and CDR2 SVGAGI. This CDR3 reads CASSYGSGSTNEKLFF. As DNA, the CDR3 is TGTGCCAGCAGTTACGGTTCAGGGTCAACTAATGAAAAACTGTTTTTT.

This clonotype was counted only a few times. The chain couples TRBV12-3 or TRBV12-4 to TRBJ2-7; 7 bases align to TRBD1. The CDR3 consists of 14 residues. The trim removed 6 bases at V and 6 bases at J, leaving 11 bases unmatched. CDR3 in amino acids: CASRSSNRGGEQYF. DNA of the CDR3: TGTGCCAGCAGGTCCTCGAACAGGGGTGGCGAGCAGTACTTC.

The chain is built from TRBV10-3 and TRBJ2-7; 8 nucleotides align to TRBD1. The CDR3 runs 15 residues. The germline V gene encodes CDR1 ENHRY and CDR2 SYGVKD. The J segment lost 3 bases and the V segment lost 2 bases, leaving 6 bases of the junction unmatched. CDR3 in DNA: TGTGCCATCAGTGAGGGGACAGGCGAGATCTACGAGCAGTACTTC. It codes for CAISEGTGEIYEQYF.

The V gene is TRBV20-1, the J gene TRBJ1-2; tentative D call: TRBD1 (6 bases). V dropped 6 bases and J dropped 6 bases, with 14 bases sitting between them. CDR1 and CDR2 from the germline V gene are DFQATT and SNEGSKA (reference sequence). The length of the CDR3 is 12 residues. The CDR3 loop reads CSAIQGGDGYTF. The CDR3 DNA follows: TGCAGTGCCATCCAAGGGGGTGATGGCTACACCTTC.

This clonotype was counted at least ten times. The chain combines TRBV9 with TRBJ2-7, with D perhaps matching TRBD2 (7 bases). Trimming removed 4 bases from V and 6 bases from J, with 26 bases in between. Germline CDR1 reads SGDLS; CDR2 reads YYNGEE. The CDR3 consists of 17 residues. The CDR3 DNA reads TGTGCCAGCAGCCCACCCCGGGGGGCAGGGGCGTCCCTCGAGCAGTACTTC. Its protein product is CASSPPRGAGASLEQYF.

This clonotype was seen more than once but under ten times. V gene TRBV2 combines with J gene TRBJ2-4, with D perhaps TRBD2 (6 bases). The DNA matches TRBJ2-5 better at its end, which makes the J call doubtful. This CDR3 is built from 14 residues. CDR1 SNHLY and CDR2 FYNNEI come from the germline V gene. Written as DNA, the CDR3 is TGTGCCAGCAGTGAAGCTCCGGGAGTGGAGACCCAGTACTTC. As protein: CASSEAPGVETQYF.

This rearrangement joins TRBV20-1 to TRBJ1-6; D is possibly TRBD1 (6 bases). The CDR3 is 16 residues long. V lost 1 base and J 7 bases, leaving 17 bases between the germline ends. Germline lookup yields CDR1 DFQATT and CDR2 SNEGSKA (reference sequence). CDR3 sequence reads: CSARVEPGAKNSPLHF. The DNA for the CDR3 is TGCAGTGCTAGAGTGGAACCAGGGGCGAAAAATTCACCCCTCCACTTT.

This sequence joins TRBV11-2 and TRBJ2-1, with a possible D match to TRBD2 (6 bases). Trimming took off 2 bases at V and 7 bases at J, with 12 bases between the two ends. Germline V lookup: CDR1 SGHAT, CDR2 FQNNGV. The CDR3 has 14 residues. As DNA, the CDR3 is TGTGCCAGCAGCTTACGCGGGATGGATAATGAGCAGTTCTTC. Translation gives CASSLRGMDNEQFF.

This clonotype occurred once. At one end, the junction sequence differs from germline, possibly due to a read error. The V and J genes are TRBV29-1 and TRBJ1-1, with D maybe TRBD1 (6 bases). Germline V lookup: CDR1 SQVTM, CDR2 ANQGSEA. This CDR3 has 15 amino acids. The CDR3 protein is CGVVPGTPGNTEACF. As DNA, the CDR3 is TGCGGCGTTGTCCCCGGGACACCAGGTAACACTGAAGCTTGCTTT.